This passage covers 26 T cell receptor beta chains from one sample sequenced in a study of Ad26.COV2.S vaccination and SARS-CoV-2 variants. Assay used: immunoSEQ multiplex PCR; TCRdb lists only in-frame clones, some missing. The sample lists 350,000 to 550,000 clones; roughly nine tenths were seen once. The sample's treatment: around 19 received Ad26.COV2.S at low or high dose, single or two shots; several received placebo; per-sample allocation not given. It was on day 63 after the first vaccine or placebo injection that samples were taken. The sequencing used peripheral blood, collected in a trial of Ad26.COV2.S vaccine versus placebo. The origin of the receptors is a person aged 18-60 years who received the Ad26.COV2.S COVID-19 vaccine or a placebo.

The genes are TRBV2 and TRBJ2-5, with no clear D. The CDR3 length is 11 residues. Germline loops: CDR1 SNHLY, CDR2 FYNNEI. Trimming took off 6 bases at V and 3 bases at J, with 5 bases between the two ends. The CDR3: CASSPEETQYF. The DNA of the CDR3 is TGTGCCAGCAGCCCAGAAGAGACCCAGTACTTC.

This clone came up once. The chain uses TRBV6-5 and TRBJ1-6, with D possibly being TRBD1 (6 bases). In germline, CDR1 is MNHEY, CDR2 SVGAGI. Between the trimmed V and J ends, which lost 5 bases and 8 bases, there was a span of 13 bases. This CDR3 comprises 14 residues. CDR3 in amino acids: CASSPGQLDSPLHF. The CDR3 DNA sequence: TGTGCCAGCAGTCCCGGACAGTTGGATTCACCCCTCCACTTT.

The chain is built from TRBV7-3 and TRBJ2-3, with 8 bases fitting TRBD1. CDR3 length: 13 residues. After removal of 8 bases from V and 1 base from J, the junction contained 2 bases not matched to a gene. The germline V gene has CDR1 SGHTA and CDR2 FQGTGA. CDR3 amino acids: CASAGQGTDTQYF. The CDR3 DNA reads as TGTGCCAGCGCGGGACAGGGCACAGATACGCAGTATTTT.

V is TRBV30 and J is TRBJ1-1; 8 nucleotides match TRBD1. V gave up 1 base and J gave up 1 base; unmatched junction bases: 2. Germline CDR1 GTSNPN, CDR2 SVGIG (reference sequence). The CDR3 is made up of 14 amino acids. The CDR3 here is CAWSADRENTEAFF. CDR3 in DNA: TGTGCCTGGAGTGCGGACAGGGAGAACACTGAAGCTTTCTTT. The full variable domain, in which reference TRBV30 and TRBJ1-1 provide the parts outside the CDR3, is SQTIHQWPATLVQPVGSPLSLECTVEGTSNPNLYWYRQAAGRGLQLLFYSVGIGQISSEVPQNLSASRPQDRQFILSSKKLLLSDSGFYLCAWSADRENTEAFFGQGTRLTVV.

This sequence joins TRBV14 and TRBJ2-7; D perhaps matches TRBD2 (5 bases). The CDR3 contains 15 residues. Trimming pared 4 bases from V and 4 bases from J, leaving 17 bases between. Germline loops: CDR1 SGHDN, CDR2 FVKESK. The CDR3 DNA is TGTGCCAGCAGCCCACTCGAGGGTGGAAGGTACGAGCAGTACTTC. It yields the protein CASSPLEGGRYEQYF.

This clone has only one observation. CDR3 amino acids: CASSLGQGGYNEQFF. For the CDR3, the DNA is TGTGCCAGCTCACTGGGACAGGGGGGCTACAATGAGCAGTTCTTC. The rearrangement links TRBV18 to TRBJ2-1; 11 bases agree with TRBD1. The germline V gene encodes CDR1 KGHSH and CDR2 LQKENI. The CDR3 runs 15 residues. Trimming cost V 4 bases and J 3 bases; bases outside gene matches: 2.

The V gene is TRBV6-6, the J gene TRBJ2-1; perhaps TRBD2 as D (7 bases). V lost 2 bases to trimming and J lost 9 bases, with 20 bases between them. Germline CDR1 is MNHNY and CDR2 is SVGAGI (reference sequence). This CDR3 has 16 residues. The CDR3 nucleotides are TGTGCCAGCAGTTACCGCGCGGGGGCCCTCATAGGTGAGCAGTTCTTC. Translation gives CASSYRAGALIGEQFF.

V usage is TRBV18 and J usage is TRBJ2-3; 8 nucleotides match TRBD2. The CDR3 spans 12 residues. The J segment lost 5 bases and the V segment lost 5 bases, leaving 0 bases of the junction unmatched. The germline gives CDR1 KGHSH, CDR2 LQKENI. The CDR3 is CASSAGGDTQYF. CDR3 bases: TGTGCCAGCTCAGCGGGGGGAGATACGCAGTATTTT.

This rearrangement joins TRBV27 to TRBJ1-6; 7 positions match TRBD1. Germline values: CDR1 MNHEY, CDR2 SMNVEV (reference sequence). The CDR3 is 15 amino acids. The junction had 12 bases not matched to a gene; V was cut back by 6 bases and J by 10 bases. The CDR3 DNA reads TGTGCCAGCAGGCTCCGGGACAGACGACGATCACCCCTCCACTTT. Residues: CASRLRDRRRSPLHF.

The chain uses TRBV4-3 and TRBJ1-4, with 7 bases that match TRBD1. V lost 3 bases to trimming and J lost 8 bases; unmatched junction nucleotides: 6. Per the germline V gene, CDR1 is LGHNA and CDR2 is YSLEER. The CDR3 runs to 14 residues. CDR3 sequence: CASSHRGRGEKLFF. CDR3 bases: TGCGCCAGCAGCCACCGAGGCAGGGGGGAAAAACTGTTTTTT.

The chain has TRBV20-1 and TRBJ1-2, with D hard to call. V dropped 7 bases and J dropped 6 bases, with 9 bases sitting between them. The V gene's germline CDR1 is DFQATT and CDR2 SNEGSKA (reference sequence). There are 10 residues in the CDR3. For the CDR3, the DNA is TGCAGTGTGTTGAGGAATGGCTACACCTTC. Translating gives CSVLRNGYTF.

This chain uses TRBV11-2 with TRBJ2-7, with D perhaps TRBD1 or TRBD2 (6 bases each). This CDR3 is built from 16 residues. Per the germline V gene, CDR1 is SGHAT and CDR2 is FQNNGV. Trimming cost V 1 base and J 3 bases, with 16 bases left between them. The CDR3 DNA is TGTGCCAGCAGCTTAGGAGGGGGGTCCTTCCGCTACGAGCAGTACGTC. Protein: CASSLGGGSFRYEQYV.

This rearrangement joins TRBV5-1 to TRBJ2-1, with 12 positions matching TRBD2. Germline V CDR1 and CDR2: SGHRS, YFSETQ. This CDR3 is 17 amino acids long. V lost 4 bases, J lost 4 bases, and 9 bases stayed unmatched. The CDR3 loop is CASSPRLAGDGYNEQFF. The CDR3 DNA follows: TGCGCCAGCAGCCCTCGACTAGCGGGAGATGGATACAATGAGCAGTTCTTC. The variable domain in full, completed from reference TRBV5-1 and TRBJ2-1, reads KAGVTQTPRYLIKTRGQQVTLSCSPISGHRSVSWYQQTPGQGLQFLFEYFSETQRNKGNFPGRFSGRQFSNSRSEMNVSTLELGDSALYLCASSPRLAGDGYNEQFFGPGTRLTVL.

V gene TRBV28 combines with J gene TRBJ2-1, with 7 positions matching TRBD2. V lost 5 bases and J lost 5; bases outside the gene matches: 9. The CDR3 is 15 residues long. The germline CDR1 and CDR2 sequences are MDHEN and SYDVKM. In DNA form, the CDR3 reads TGTGCCAGCAGTCCCGGGGGGTACGTTCACAATGAGCAGTTCTTC. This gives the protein CASSPGGYVHNEQFF.

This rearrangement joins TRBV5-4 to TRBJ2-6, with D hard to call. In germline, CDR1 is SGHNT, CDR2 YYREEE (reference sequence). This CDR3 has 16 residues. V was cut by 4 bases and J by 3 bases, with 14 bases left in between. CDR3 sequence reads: CASSLTKRSGANVLTF. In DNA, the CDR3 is TGTGCCAGCAGCCTGACCAAACGAAGTGGGGCCAACGTCCTGACTTTC.

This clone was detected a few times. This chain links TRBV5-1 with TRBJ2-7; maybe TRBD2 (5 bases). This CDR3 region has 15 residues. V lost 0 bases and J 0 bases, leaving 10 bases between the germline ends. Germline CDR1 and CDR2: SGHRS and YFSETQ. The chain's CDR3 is CASSLGTSISYEQYF. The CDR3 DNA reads TGCGCCAGCAGCTTGGGGACTTCTATCTCCTACGAGCAGTACTTC.

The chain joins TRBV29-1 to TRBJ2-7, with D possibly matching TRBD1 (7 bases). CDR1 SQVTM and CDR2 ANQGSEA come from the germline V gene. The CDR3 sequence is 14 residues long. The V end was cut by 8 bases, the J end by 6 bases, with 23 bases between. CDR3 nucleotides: TGCAGCATTGCGGGAAACAGGGGCGGTGGCGAGCAGTACTTC. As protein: CSIAGNRGGGEQYF.

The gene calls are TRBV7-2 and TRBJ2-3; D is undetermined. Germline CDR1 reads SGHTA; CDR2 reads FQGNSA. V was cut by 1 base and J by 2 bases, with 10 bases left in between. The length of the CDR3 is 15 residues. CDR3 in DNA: TGTGCCAGCAGCTTAGGCTCCATCATCACAGATACGCAGTATTTT. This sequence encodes CASSLGSIITDTQYF.

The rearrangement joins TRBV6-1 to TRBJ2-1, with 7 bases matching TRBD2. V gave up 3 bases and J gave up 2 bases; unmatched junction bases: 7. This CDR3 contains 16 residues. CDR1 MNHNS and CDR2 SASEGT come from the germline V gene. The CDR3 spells CASSDGGGGTYNEQFF. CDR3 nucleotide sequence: TGTGCCAGCAGTGATGGGGGGGGTGGGACCTACAATGAGCAGTTCTTC.

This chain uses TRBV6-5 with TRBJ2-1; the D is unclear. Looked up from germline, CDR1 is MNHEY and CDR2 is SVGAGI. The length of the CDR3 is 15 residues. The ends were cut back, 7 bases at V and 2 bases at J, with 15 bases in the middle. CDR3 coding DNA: TGTGCCAGCACCTGGTTTGACTCACCCTACAATGAGCAGTTCTTC. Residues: CASTWFDSPYNEQFF.

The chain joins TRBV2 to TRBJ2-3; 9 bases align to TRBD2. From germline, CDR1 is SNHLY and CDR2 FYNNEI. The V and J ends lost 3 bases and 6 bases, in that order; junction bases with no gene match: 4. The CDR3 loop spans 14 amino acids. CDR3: CASSELAGADTQYF. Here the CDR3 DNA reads TGTGCCAGCAGTGAGTTAGCGGGGGCGGATACGCAGTATTTT.

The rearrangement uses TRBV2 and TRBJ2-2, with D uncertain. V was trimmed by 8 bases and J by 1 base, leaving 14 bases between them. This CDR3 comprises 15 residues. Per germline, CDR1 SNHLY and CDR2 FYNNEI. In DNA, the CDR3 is TGTGCCAGCGAGTATATAGGCTGGAACACCGGGGAGCTGTTTTTT. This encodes CASEYIGWNTGELFF.

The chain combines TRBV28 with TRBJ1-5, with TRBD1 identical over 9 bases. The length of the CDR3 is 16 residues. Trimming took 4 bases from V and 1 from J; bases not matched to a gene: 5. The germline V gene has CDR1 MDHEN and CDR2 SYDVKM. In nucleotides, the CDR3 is TGTGCCAGCAGTTATGGGACAGGGAGGAGCAATCAGCCCCAGCATTTT. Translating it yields CASSYGTGRSNQPQHF.

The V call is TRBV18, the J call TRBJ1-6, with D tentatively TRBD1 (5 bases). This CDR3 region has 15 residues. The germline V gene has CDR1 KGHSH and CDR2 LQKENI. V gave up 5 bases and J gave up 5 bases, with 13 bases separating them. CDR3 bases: TGTGCCAGCTCATATTCTGGGACGGATAATTCACCCCTCCACTTT. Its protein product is CASSYSGTDNSPLHF. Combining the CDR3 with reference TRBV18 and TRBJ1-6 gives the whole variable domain NAGVMQNPRHLVRRRGQEARLRCSPMKGHSHVYWYRQLPEEGLKFMVYLQKENIIDESGMPKERFSAEFPKEGPSILRIQQVVRGDSAAYFCASSYSGTDNSPLHFGNGTRLTVT.

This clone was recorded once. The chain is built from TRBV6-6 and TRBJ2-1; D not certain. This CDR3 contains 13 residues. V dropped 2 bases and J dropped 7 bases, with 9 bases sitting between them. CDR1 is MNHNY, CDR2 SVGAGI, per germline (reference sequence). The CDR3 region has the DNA TGTGCCAGCAGTTACGACTTGGGGAATGAGCAGTTCTTC. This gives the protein CASSYDLGNEQFF.

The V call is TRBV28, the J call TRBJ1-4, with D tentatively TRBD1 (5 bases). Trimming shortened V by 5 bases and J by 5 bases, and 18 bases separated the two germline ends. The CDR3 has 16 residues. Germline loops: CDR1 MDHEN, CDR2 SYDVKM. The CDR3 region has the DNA TGTGCCAGCAGTCCTCCCGTGGGGGGAAGAAATGAAAAACTGTTTTTT. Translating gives CASSPPVGGRNEKLFF. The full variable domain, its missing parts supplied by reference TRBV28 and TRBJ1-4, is DVKVTQSSRYLVKRTGEKVFLECVQDMDHENMFWYRQDPGLGLRLIYFSYDVKMKEKGDIPEGYSVSREKKERFSLILESASTNQTSMYLCASSPPVGGRNEKLFFGSGTQLSVL.